These 30 T cell receptor beta chains were sequenced from one sample in a study of response to subunit inactivated influenza vaccine. MiXCR, applied by TCRdb to the RT-PCR reads, yields one record per CDR3 protein. This table has more than 500,000 distinct CDR3 sequences, roughly 12% appearing once. Another study also made use of these data, one on T cells expressing NK-cell markers. From that second work: With UMIs, 5'RACE template switching was used to make TCR beta cDNA.

The starting material was PBMCs from blood, obtained on the day of vaccination. These receptors all come from a man over 45 who received an inactivated influenza vaccine.

This clonotype was counted only a few times. The rearrangement joins TRBV6-5 to TRBJ2-2, with 9 nucleotides matching TRBD2. Germline lookup yields CDR1 MNHEY and CDR2 SVGAGI. The CDR3 contains 16 residues. V dropped 4 bases and J dropped 1; count of bases not matched to a gene: 4. The DNA for the CDR3 is TGTGCCAGCAGTTCTCCTAGCGGGAAGAACACCGGGGAGCTGTTTTTT. This sequence encodes CASSSPSGKNTGELFF.

DNA for the CDR3: TGTGCCAGCAGTGGCCTCGATTCACCCCTCCACTTT. Amino acids: CASSGLDSPLHF. The chain joins TRBV25-1 to TRBJ1-6; D uncertain. V lost 4 bases to trimming and J lost 8 bases, with 6 bases between them. Germline V CDR1 and CDR2: MGHDK, SYGVNS. This CDR3 comprises 12 residues.

This clonotype occurred many times. This chain uses TRBV3-1 with TRBJ2-3; D is unclear. CDR3 size: 13 residues. V lost 1 base to trimming and J lost 3 bases, with 5 bases between them. Germline-derived CDR1 and CDR2 are LGHDT and YNNKEL (reference sequence). CDR3: CASSQVNTDTQYF. The CDR3 bases are TGTGCCAGCAGCCAAGTGAATACAGATACGCAGTATTTT.

This clonotype was recorded many times. The chain is built from TRBV10-3 and TRBJ2-4; D remains ambiguous. With 0 bases removed from V and 7 bases from J, the gap between germline ends came to 13 bases. The germline CDR1 and CDR2 sequences are ENHRY and SYGVKD. The CDR3 contains 15 residues. The CDR3 loop is CAISESVVGRNIQYF. The CDR3 DNA follows: TGTGCCATCAGTGAGTCGGTTGTAGGCAGGAACATTCAGTACTTC.

In its sample, this clonotype was seen many times. The rearrangement links TRBV5-1 to TRBJ2-2; D might be TRBD1 (5 bases). This CDR3 is 15 amino acids long. Germline V gives CDR1 SGHRS, CDR2 YFSETQ. V was pared by 1 base and J by 4 bases, with 11 bases between. The CDR3 reads CASSLTGLGTGELFF. CDR3 in DNA: TGCGCCAGCAGCTTGACAGGCTTGGGCACCGGGGAGCTGTTTTTT.

The V call is TRBV10-2, the J call TRBJ1-2; no reliable D call. The CDR3 runs 12 residues. Between the trimmed V and J ends, which lost 3 bases and 1 base, there was a span of 3 bases. Germline-derived CDR1 and CDR2 are WSHSY and SAAADI. The CDR3 region is CASSENNYGYTF. Here the CDR3 DNA reads TGCGCCAGCAGTGAAAATAACTATGGCTACACCTTC.

The chain links TRBV25-1 to TRBJ2-7; D not resolved. Germline CDR1 and CDR2: MGHDK and SYGVNS. With 5 bases removed from V and 9 bases from J, the gap between germline ends came to 11 bases. The CDR3 sequence is 11 residues long. CDR3 DNA sequence: TGTGCCAGCAGTACGGGTCGCGGGCAGTACTTC. Translated: CASSTGRGQYF.

The chain joins TRBV15 to TRBJ1-3; unclear D gene. Trimming cost V 0 bases and J 1 base, with 16 bases left between them. Germline V lookup: CDR1 LNHNV, CDR2 YYDKDF (reference sequence). The CDR3 runs 18 residues. CDR3 coding DNA: TGTGCCACCAGCAGAGATCGTTCGTCTACAATTTCTGGAAACACCATATATTTT. It codes for CATSRDRSSTISGNTIYF.

V is TRBV12-3 or TRBV12-4 and J is TRBJ2-1; D ambiguous. The V and J ends lost 11 bases and 7 bases respectively, with 12 bases between them. The CDR3 extends over 11 amino acids. This CDR3 is CASGPFNEQFF. The CDR3 nucleotides are TGTGCCTCTGGACCCTTTAATGAGCAGTTCTTC.

This clonotype was detected ten times or more. The chain employs TRBV11-1 and TRBJ2-7; 10 bases line up with TRBD1. Germline trimming cut 5 bases from V and 7 bases from J; bases unmatched to any gene: 5. From germline, CDR1 is SGHAT and CDR2 FQDESV (reference sequence). The length of the CDR3 is 13 residues. The DNA for the CDR3 is TGTGCCAGCAGCCGACAGGGGGCTGGTGAGCAGTACTTC. It translates to CASSRQGAGEQYF. The variable domain in full, completed from reference TRBV11-1 and TRBJ2-7, reads EAEVAQSPRYKITEKSQAVAFWCDPISGHATLYWYRQILGQGPELLVQFQDESVVDDSQLPKDRFSAERLKGVDSTLKIQPAELGDSAMYLCASSRQGAGEQYFGPGTRLTVT.

In this sample, this clonotype turned up many times. The rearrangement joins TRBV20-1 to TRBJ1-1; D gene ambiguous. Trimming took 0 bases from V and 3 from J, leaving 14 bases between them. The CDR3 is made up of 15 amino acids. Germline V gene lookup returns CDR1 DFQATT and CDR2 SNEGSKA (reference sequence). The chain's CDR3 is CSARDLRRADTEAFF. As DNA, the CDR3 is TGCAGTGCTAGAGATTTACGTCGGGCGGACACTGAAGCTTTCTTT.

The chain links TRBV4-2 to TRBJ2-1, with 10 bases fitting TRBD2. This CDR3 has 16 amino acids. V lost 4 bases, J lost 2 bases, and 5 bases stayed unmatched. Germline V gene data show CDR1 as LGHNA and CDR2 as YNFKEQ. The CDR3 sequence: CASSRGTSETYNEQFF. In DNA form, the CDR3 reads TGTGCCAGCAGCCGAGGGACTAGCGAAACCTACAATGAGCAGTTCTTC.

This clonotype occurred many times. This chain links TRBV6-2 or TRBV6-3 with TRBJ1-5, with D perhaps matching TRBD1 (6 bases). This CDR3 comprises 14 residues. V lost 6 bases to trimming and J lost 7 bases, with 16 bases between them. Germline CDR1 and CDR2: MNHEY and SVGEGT. This CDR3 reads CASRPGTPAQPQHF. CDR3 bases: TGTGCCAGCAGACCCGGGACACCGGCCCAGCCCCAGCATTTT.

The chain couples TRBV6-2 or TRBV6-3 to TRBJ2-4; D unclear. This CDR3 is 11 amino acids long. The ends were cut back, 7 bases at V and 8 bases at J, with 9 bases in the middle. From germline, CDR1 is MNHEY and CDR2 SVGEGT. As DNA, the CDR3 is TGTGCCAGCACAGATTTGGACATTCAGTACTTC. Protein: CASTDLDIQYF.

CDR3 coding DNA: TGCAGTGCTAGAGAGGGACAGGCAAAAAGGGAGCAGTACTTC. This gives the protein CSAREGQAKREQYF. This chain uses TRBV20-1 with TRBJ2-7, with TRBD1 matching over 8 bases. The CDR3 has 14 residues. Trimming at V came to 0 bases and at J to 7 bases, leaving 8 bases not matched to a gene. CDR1 is DFQATT, CDR2 SNEGSKA, per germline (reference sequence).

The chain uses TRBV6-1 and TRBJ1-2; weak D call: TRBD1 (5 bases). Looked up from germline, CDR1 is MNHNS and CDR2 is SASEGT. The CDR3 sequence is 14 residues long. Trimming left V 6 bases short and J 3 bases short, with 14 bases between. The DNA of the CDR3 is TGTGCCAGCAGGCCTGAAGGGGACTACTATGGCTACACCTTC. This translates into CASRPEGDYYGYTF.

The chain joins TRBV6-2 or TRBV6-3 to TRBJ2-1, with 9 bases lining up with TRBD2. Germline V gene data show CDR1 as MNHEY and CDR2 as SVGEGT. The CDR3 spans 16 residues. Trimming took 5 bases from V and 2 from J; bases not matched to a gene: 7. The CDR3 nucleotides read TGTGCCAGCAGTCAACTAGCGGGTTTCCCCTACAATGAGCAGTTCTTC. Amino acids: CASSQLAGFPYNEQFF.

This clonotype was counted only a few times. The chain joins TRBV15 to TRBJ2-4; TRBD1 matches at 9 bases. There are 17 residues in the CDR3. Trimming at V came to 8 bases and at J to 1 base, leaving 12 bases not matched to a gene. From germline, CDR1 is LNHNV and CDR2 YYDKDF (reference sequence). CDR3 coding DNA: TGTGCCACCGGCACGCAAAGCGGGACAGGGGCCAAAAACATTCAGTACTTC. This translates into CATGTQSGTGAKNIQYF.

The table lists this clonotype with many counts. V and J are TRBV2 and TRBJ2-2, with D maybe TRBD2 (6 bases). The germline V gene encodes CDR1 SNHLY and CDR2 FYNNEI. V dropped 8 bases and J dropped 6 bases, with 10 bases sitting between them. The CDR3 is 12 amino acids. CDR3 sequence reads: CASAREAGELFF. In DNA form, the CDR3 reads TGTGCCAGCGCGAGGGAGGCCGGGGAGCTGTTTTTT.

The V gene is TRBV18, the J gene TRBJ2-3; 7 bases fit TRBD1. V trimming: 3 bases; J trimming: 3 bases; junction bases outside the gene matches: 9. The CDR3 contains 16 residues. CDR1 KGHSH and CDR2 LQKENI come from the germline V gene. In DNA, the CDR3 is TGTGCCAGCTCACCTCAGGGGACAGTGCTAACAGATACGCAGTATTTT. It yields the protein CASSPQGTVLTDTQYF.

This clonotype occurred a few times. CDR3 nucleotide sequence: TGTGCCACCAGCAGCGATTCACCCTCAGACATATCCGGCTACACCTTC. Translated: CATSSDSPSDISGYTF. The chain carries TRBV15 and TRBJ1-2; D is unclear. Germline lookup yields CDR1 LNHNV and CDR2 YYDKDF (reference sequence). V was cut by 3 bases and J by 8 bases, with 22 bases left in between. CDR3 length: 16 amino acids.

This clonotype was picked up many times. The chain has TRBV5-1 and TRBJ1-3; the D is unclear. V shed 0 bases and J shed 0 bases, with 10 bases lying between them. Germline CDR1 reads SGHRS; CDR2 reads YFSETQ. The CDR3 covers 16 residues. CDR3 sequence reads: CASSLVARSSGNTIYF. CDR3 sequence (DNA): TGCGCCAGCAGCTTGGTGGCAAGAAGCTCTGGAAACACCATATATTTT.

The rearrangement uses TRBV5-1 and TRBJ2-3, with D possibly matching TRBD1 (5 bases). V was cut by 4 bases and J by 2 bases, with 17 bases left in between. Germline V gives CDR1 SGHRS, CDR2 YFSETQ. The CDR3 runs to 16 residues. In DNA, the CDR3 is TGCGCCAGCAGCCCTGGCGGCAGTGGGGCCACAGATACGCAGTATTTT. Translation gives CASSPGGSGATDTQYF. Based on the CDR3 plus reference TRBV5-1 and TRBJ2-3, the full variable domain is KAGVTQTPRYLIKTRGQQVTLSCSPISGHRSVSWYQQTPGQGLQFLFEYFSETQRNKGNFPGRFSGRQFSNSRSEMNVSTLELGDSALYLCASSPGGSGATDTQYFGPGTRLTVL.

This clonotype has just a few counts. The CDR3 is CASSIGQGSVSNQPQHF. CDR3 DNA: TGTGCCAGTAGTATAGGACAGGGATCGGTCAGCAATCAGCCCCAGCATTTT. The chain employs TRBV19 and TRBJ1-5; 7 bases fit TRBD1. The J segment lost 1 base and the V segment lost 1 base, leaving 7 bases of the junction unmatched. Germline values: CDR1 LNHDA, CDR2 SQIVND (reference sequence). The CDR3 sequence is 17 residues long. The full variable domain, its missing parts supplied by reference TRBV19 and TRBJ1-5, is DGGITQSPKYLFRKEGQNVTLSCEQNLNHDAMYWYRQDPGQGLRLIYYSQIVNDFQKGDIAEGYSVSREKKESFPLTVTSAQKNPTAFYLCASSIGQGSVSNQPQHFGDGTRLSIL.

This clonotype was counted only a few times. The chain couples TRBV7-9 to TRBJ2-1; 11 nucleotides match TRBD2. This CDR3 comprises 17 residues. The V gene's germline CDR1 is SEHNR and CDR2 FQNEAQ (reference sequence). J was trimmed by 6 bases and V by 2 bases; bases with no gene match: 9. The CDR3 sequence is CASSLRPLAGDGNEQFF. The DNA of the CDR3 is TGTGCCAGCAGCTTAAGGCCACTAGCGGGAGATGGCAATGAGCAGTTCTTC.

DNA of the CDR3: TGTGCCAGCAGCGTAGGGGACACGAACACCGGGGAGCTGTTTTTT. Protein product: CASSVGDTNTGELFF. This sequence joins TRBV7-9 and TRBJ2-2, with D maybe TRBD1 (6 bases). The CDR3 extends over 15 amino acids. The germline CDR1 and CDR2 sequences are SEHNR and FQNEAQ (reference sequence). Trimming removed 5 bases from V and 0 bases from J, with 10 bases in between.

Many counts were recorded for this clonotype. The CDR3: CSADIRGSGTDTQYF. For the CDR3, the DNA is TGCAGTGCTGATATTAGGGGCTCGGGCACAGATACGCAGTATTTT. V and J are TRBV20-1 and TRBJ2-3; D might be TRBD1 (5 bases). In germline, CDR1 is DFQATT, CDR2 SNEGSKA (reference sequence). The CDR3 has 15 amino acids. Trimming took 5 bases from V and 1 from J, leaving 16 bases between them.

This clonotype was observed a few times. The CDR3: CSAEGRTDTQYF. The DNA for the CDR3 is TGCAGTGCTGAGGGGAGAACAGATACGCAGTATTTT. The chain is built from TRBV20-1 and TRBJ2-3; the D call may be TRBD1 or TRBD2 (5 bases each). The CDR3 contains 12 residues. Germline CDR1 and CDR2: DFQATT and SNEGSKA (reference sequence). Trimming removed 5 bases at V and 3 bases at J, with 9 bases between.

This clonotype was observed a few times. The chain has TRBV12-3 or TRBV12-4 and TRBJ1-2; D is perhaps TRBD1 (6 bases). Trimming removed 6 bases from V and 7 bases from J, with 15 bases in between. The CDR3 consists of 13 residues. The CDR3 coding sequence is TGTGCCAGCAGACTCGCCAGGGGAGGTGGCTACACCTTC. This encodes CASRLARGGGYTF.

This clonotype appeared a few times. J is TRBJ2-7 and V is TRBV11-2; D uncertain. The CDR3 has 15 amino acids. Trimming left V 6 bases short and J 3 bases short, with 18 bases between. Germline CDR1 and CDR2: SGHAT and FQNNGV. CDR3 in DNA: TGTGCCAGCAGGAACGTTCGGGCGGCCCGCTACGAGCAGTACTTC. This encodes CASRNVRAARYEQYF. Filled out from reference TRBV11-2 and TRBJ2-7, the complete variable domain reads EAGVAQSPRYKIIEKRQSVAFWCNPISGHATLYWYQQILGQGPKLLIQFQNNGVVDDSQLPKDRFSAERLKGVDSTLKIQPAKLEDSAVYLCASRNVRAARYEQYFGPGTRLTVT.